The next 14 T cell receptor beta chains were all read from a single sample in a study of CD8 T cells in ankylosing spondylitis. TCRdb analysed the 5' RACE reads with MiXCR anew, one entry per CDR3 protein. The table has about 360,000 distinct CDR3 sequences, 20% to 25% seen once. Sequenced input: blood, either unsorted or a sorted T cell fraction (not recorded which). All receptors come from a male donor with ankylosing spondylitis or in good health (not recorded which).

The chain is built from TRBV20-1 and TRBJ1-6; TRBD1 might be the D (6 bases). V shed 6 bases and J shed 5 bases, with 14 bases lying between them. CDR3 length: 14 residues. Germline assignment: CDR1 DFQATT and CDR2 SNEGSKA (reference sequence). The CDR3 spells CSADRDIDNSPLHF. CDR3 sequence (DNA): TGCAGTGCCGATCGGGACATAGATAATTCACCCCTCCACTTT.

This clonotype was observed many times. The V call is TRBV2, the J call TRBJ2-7, with D possibly TRBD1 on 5 matching bases. Germline loops: CDR1 SNHLY, CDR2 FYNNEI. The CDR3 covers 14 residues. Trimming shortened V by 7 bases and J by 6 bases, and 19 bases separated the two germline ends. The CDR3 coding sequence is TGTGCCAGCACCCCAGGGCAGAGACACCGCGAGCAGTACTTC. This codes for CASTPGQRHREQYF. Full variable domain (outside the CDR3, taken from reference TRBV2 and TRBJ2-7): EPEVTQTPSHQVTQMGQEVILRCVPISNHLYFYWYRQILGQKVEFLVSFYNNEISEKSEIFDDQFSVERPDGSNFTLKIRSTKLEDSAMYFCASTPGQRHREQYFGPGTRLTVT.

This chain connects TRBV12-3 or TRBV12-4 to TRBJ2-5, with a tentative D call TRBD1 (6 bases). The CDR3 is 15 amino acids. V dropped 2 bases and J dropped 3 bases, with 13 bases sitting between them. CDR3 sequence reads: CASSLLATGKETQYF. In nucleotides, the CDR3 is TGTGCCAGCAGTTTATTAGCGACAGGAAAAGAGACCCAGTACTTC.

This clonotype showed up many times. The chain combines TRBV12-3 or TRBV12-4 with TRBJ2-7; weak D call: TRBD1 (5 bases). This CDR3 has 12 residues. The V end lost 5 bases, the J end lost 3 bases, and 8 bases lay between the germline ends. The CDR3 DNA reads TGTGCCAGCAGTGCTACAGGCTACGAGCAGTACTTC. Protein sequence: CASSATGYEQYF.

This clonotype has more than one count but fewer than ten. The CDR3 loop reads CASSLVNQPQHF. The CDR3 DNA sequence: TGTGCCAGCAGTTTAGTTAATCAGCCCCAGCATTTT. The genes are TRBV12-3 or TRBV12-4 and TRBJ1-5; D call uncertain. This CDR3 comprises 12 residues. V lost 1 base, J lost 4 bases, and 2 bases lay in between.

The chain is built from TRBV7-7 and TRBJ2-5; D tentatively fits TRBD1 or TRBD2 (5 bases each). Germline V gene sequence: CDR1 SSHAT, CDR2 FNYEAQ (reference sequence). Trimming took off 3 bases at V and 5 bases at J, with 13 bases between the two ends. The CDR3 length is 14 residues. CDR3 amino acids: CASSLGDFGETQYF. The CDR3 DNA is TGTGCCAGCAGCTTGGGGGATTTTGGGGAGACCCAGTACTTC.

In this sample, this clonotype turned up a few times. The chain has TRBV12-5 and TRBJ2-1, with D unresolved. The CDR3 loop spans 15 amino acids. Trimming pared 2 bases from V and 0 bases from J, leaving 8 bases between. Germline V gives CDR1 LGHNT, CDR2 FRNRAP. The CDR3 nucleotides read TGTGCTAGTGGTTTGAGTACGCACTCCTACAATGAGCAGTTCTTC. Translating it yields CASGLSTHSYNEQFF. The full variable domain, in which reference TRBV12-5 and TRBJ2-1 provide the parts outside the CDR3, is DARVTQTPRHKVTEMGQEVTMRCQPILGHNTVFWYRQTMMQGLELLAYFRNRAPLDDSGMPKDRFSAEMPDATLATLKIQPSEPRDSAVYFCASGLSTHSYNEQFFGPGTRLTVL.

This clonotype was picked up a small number of times. The rearrangement joins TRBV6-1 to TRBJ1-1; 9 nucleotides match TRBD1. Germline CDR1 reads MNHNS; CDR2 reads SASEGT. Germline trimming cut 6 bases from V and 4 bases from J; bases unmatched to any gene: 15. The CDR3 has 17 amino acids. CDR3 nucleotide sequence: TGTGCCAGCAGCCACCTCCAACGGACAGGGGAGACCACTGAAGCTTTCTTT. Translation gives CASSHLQRTGETTEAFF.

This clonotype was seen more than once but under ten times. The chain uses TRBV21-1 and TRBJ2-7; the table's D call TRBD2 went unverified against the DNA. TRBV21-1 is reported as a pseudogene. The CDR3 covers 16 residues. The CDR3 DNA follows: TGTGCCAGCAGCAAAATCGGGGCCCCACCCTCCTACGAGCAGTACTTC. This translates into CASSKIGAPPSYEQYF.

This clonotype was seen many times. The chain recombines TRBV11-2 with TRBJ2-5; 9 bases are shared with TRBD2. V lost 0 bases to trimming and J lost 5 bases; unmatched junction nucleotides: 4. This CDR3 region has 15 residues. The germline gives CDR1 SGHAT, CDR2 FQNNGV. CDR3 nucleotide sequence: TGTGCCAGCAGCTTAGAGGTAGCGGGGGAGGAGACCCAGTACTTC. Encoded protein: CASSLEVAGEETQYF.

This clonotype showed up many times. J is TRBJ2-5 and V is TRBV11-2; perhaps TRBD2 as D (5 bases). The germline V gene has CDR1 SGHAT and CDR2 FQNNGV. This CDR3 comprises 16 residues. V was cut by 5 bases and J by 1 base, with 17 bases left in between. The CDR3 reads CASSRGARGAQETQYF. CDR3 coding DNA: TGTGCCAGCAGCCGAGGCGCCCGGGGTGCCCAAGAGACCCAGTACTTC.

This chain connects TRBV28 to TRBJ2-5; D is undetermined. V was clipped by 4 bases and J by 5 bases, with 11 bases between them. Germline V lookup: CDR1 MDHEN, CDR2 SYDVKM. This CDR3 is built from 13 residues. CDR3 protein: CASSSLGWETQYF. CDR3 DNA: TGTGCCAGCAGTTCTCTCGGGTGGGAGACCCAGTACTTC.

The chain recombines TRBV11-2 with TRBJ2-7; 8 bases align to TRBD2. The CDR3 runs 15 residues. Trimming took 1 base from V and 4 from J; bases not matched to a gene: 6. Germline CDR1 SGHAT, CDR2 FQNNGV. The CDR3 bases are TGTGCCAGCAGCTTAGGAGTCGGGGGGGAATACGAGCAGTACTTC. Translation gives CASSLGVGGEYEQYF.

The chain combines TRBV27 with TRBJ1-1; D might be TRBD1 (5 bases). Deletions cut 1 base from V and 1 base from J, with 7 bases between. CDR1 and CDR2 from the germline V gene are MNHEY and SMNVEV (reference sequence). There are 14 residues in the CDR3. The CDR3 loop reads CASSLWGGNTEAFF. The DNA of the CDR3 is TGTGCCAGCAGTTTATGGGGGGGGAACACTGAAGCTTTCTTT.